This is a list of T cell receptor beta chains from one sample in a study of T cells after yellow fever vaccination. Each CDR3 protein is one row after TCRdb ran MiXCR on the 5' RACE reads. The table has approximately 120,000 distinct CDR3 sequences, 7.4% seen once. The material was CD4+ T cells sorted from PBMCs, obtained around 10 days after the first yellow fever vaccination. These receptor sequences come from a man aged 18-30 years who received the YFV17D yellow fever vaccine. CDR3s include the opening cysteine and the closing phenylalanine or tryptophan. A D gene is named only where the DNA matches it firmly. Expanded clones are given a class, and other clones once, few, many or no size at all.

v_call	d_call	clone_size	cdr3_length	j_call	cdr3_nt	cdr3_aa
TRBV11-2	TRBD1	many	13	TRBJ2-3	TGTGCCAGCAGCAGGGGGCGCACAGATACGCAGTATTTT	CASSRGRTDTQYF
TRBV10-3	-	many	13	TRBJ2-3	TGTGCCAACCGGGACTTGGGCACAGATACGCAGTATTTT	CANRDLGTDTQYF
TRBV19	TRBD1	many	14	TRBJ1-5	TGTGCCAGTAGTCCCAGGGGGCTGGGTCAGCCCCAGCATTTT	CASSPRGLGQPQHF
TRBV18	TRBD1	many	14	TRBJ2-1	TGTGCCAGCTCACCTGGACGGACAGGGAATGAGCAGTTCTTC	CASSPGRTGNEQFF
TRBV18	TRBD1	few	15	TRBJ2-3	TGTGCCAGCTCCCCAACAGGGGCTACCCCGGGGACGCAGTATTTT	CASSPTGATPGTQYF
TRBV9	TRBD1	many	15	TRBJ2-5	TGTGCCAGCAGCTCACGCCGGGACAGGTTAGAGACCCAGTACTTC	CASSSRRDRLETQYF
TRBV5-1	-	many	15	TRBJ1-1	TGCGCCAGCAGCTTGGTTCTTGGCATGAACACTGAAGCTTTCTTT	CASSLVLGMNTEAFF
TRBV27	-	many	16	TRBJ2-2	TGTGCCAGCCACTCATTGGGTTCCGCGAACACCGGGGAGCTGTTTTTT	CASHSLGSANTGELFF
TRBV15	-	few	16	TRBJ2-3	TGTGCCACCAGCAGAGATCTTGACCGAAGCACAGATACGCAGTATTTT	CATSRDLDRSTDTQYF
TRBV5-1	TRBD2	many	14	TRBJ2-3	TGCGCCAGCAGCTTAGCGGGGGCATCTCTCGGGCAGTATTTT	CASSLAGASLGQYF
TRBV7-9	TRBD2	many	16	TRBJ2-3	TGTGCCAGCAGCGTAGACTTAGCGGGGCGCACAGATACGCAGTATTTT	CASSVDLAGRTDTQYF
TRBV20-1	-	-	12	TRBJ2-7	TGCAGTGTCCCGACACCAACCTACGAGCAGTACTTC	CSVPTPTYEQYF
TRBV7-2	TRBD2	many	15	TRBJ2-3	TGTGCCAGCACCACTTACCTAGCGGGGGGGTTAACGCAGTATTTT	CASTTYLAGGLTQYF
TRBV29-1	-	many	14	TRBJ1-3	TGCAGCGTTGGCGAGTCATTTACAGGAAACACCATATATTTT	CSVGESFTGNTIYF
TRBV19	TRBD2	-	16	TRBJ2-3	TGTGCCAGTAGCCCCGAGGGGCGGGGGAGAGTAGATACGCAGTATTTT	CASSPEGRGRVDTQYF
TRBV6-5	-	many	12	TRBJ1-2	TGTGCCAGCAGTTCCGACGGGTCTGGCTACACCTTC	CASSSDGSGYTF
TRBV27	-	many	11	TRBJ2-5	TGTGCCAGCAGTTCATGGGGGACCCAGTACTTC	CASSSWGTQYF
TRBV7-9	-	many	14	TRBJ2-3	TGTGCCAGCAGCTCCGCCGGAATCACAGATACGCAGTATTTT	CASSSAGITDTQYF
TRBV27	TRBD1	many	17	TRBJ2-1	TGTGCCAGCAGACCCGTTCTAGAGACAGGGTTGGGGAATGAGCAGTTCTTC	CASRPVLETGLGNEQFF
TRBV19	TRBD1	many	13	TRBJ1-1	TGTGCCAGTAGGCGGGACAGGGTCACTGAAGCTTTCTTT	CASRRDRVTEAFF
TRBV7-8	TRBD2	many	15	TRBJ2-5	TGTGCCAGCAGCTTAGTAGCGGGGGCCGAAGAGACCCAGTACTTC	CASSLVAGAEETQYF
TRBV4-3	-	many	14	TRBJ1-6	TGCGCCAGCAGCCGTGGGACTTATAATTCACCCCTCCACTTT	CASSRGTYNSPLHF
TRBV5-6	-	few	13	TRBJ1-4	TGTGCCAGCAGCTTGGTTACAGGCGAAAAACTGTTTTTT	CASSLVTGEKLFF
TRBV20-1	-	many	14	TRBJ1-4	TGCAGTGCTAGAGATACAGGGAGGGGAGAAAAACTGTTTTTT	CSARDTGRGEKLFF
TRBV6-1	-	-	12	TRBJ1-2	TGTGCCAGCAAGCGGCAGAACTATGGCTACACCTTC	CASKRQNYGYTF
TRBV25-1	TRBD1	-	15	TRBJ2-5	TGTGCCAGCAGTGATACCGGGACAGGGGAAAAGACCCAGTACTTC	CASSDTGTGEKTQYF
TRBV6-5	-	few	14	TRBJ1-5	TGTGCCAGCAGTTACTCGGGAGGCCATCAGCCCCAGCATTTT	CASSYSGGHQPQHF
TRBV6-1	-	many	13	TRBJ1-3	TGTGCCAGCAGTGAACAGGGTGGAAACACCATATATTTT	CASSEQGGNTIYF
TRBV27	TRBD2	many	14	TRBJ2-3	TGTGCCAGCACCCTTAGCGGGGCTGAAGATACGCAGTATTTT	CASTLSGAEDTQYF
TRBV23-1	-	many	16	TRBJ2-2	TGCGCCAGCAGTCAATATGGGGTGCCGACCACCGGGGAGCTGTTTTTT	CASSQYGVPTTGELFF
TRBV19	TRBD2	few	14	TRBJ2-3	TGTGCCAGCGGGACTAGCGGGGGGACGGGTACGCAGTATTTT	CASGTSGGTGTQYF
TRBV9	-	many	14	TRBJ1-1	TGTGCCAGCAGCGTATTTGGAGTAGAGACTGAAGCTTTCTTT	CASSVFGVETEAFF
TRBV13	-	many	14	TRBJ1-4	TGTGCCAGCTCACTTGGACAAGGGAATGAAAAACTGTTTTTT	CASSLGQGNEKLFF
TRBV6-5	-	many	13	TRBJ2-7	TGTGCCAGCAGAAAGAGGGGCCCCTACGAGCAGTACTTC	CASRKRGPYEQYF
TRBV7-9	-	few	14	TRBJ1-2	TGTGCCAGCAGCTACGGGACATCTAACTATGGCTACACCTTC	CASSYGTSNYGYTF
TRBV20-1	-	many	13	TRBJ2-2	TGCAGTGCTAGAGTCGCGGGTGCCGGGGAGCTGTTTTTT	CSARVAGAGELFF
TRBV7-2	-	few	14	TRBJ1-4	TGTGCCAGCAGCTTAGCGGGGGGCCGTGAAAAACTGTTTTTT	CASSLAGGREKLFF
TRBV7-2	-	many	17	TRBJ2-5	TGTGCCAGCAGCTTACTAACGACATCCCGGTTCCAAGAGACCCAGTACTTC	CASSLLTTSRFQETQYF
TRBV2	-	many	14	TRBJ2-1	TGTGCCAGCAAGATGGGCTACTCCTACAATGAGCAGTTCTTC	CASKMGYSYNEQFF
TRBV11-2	-	-	12	TRBJ2-3	TGTGCCAGCAGCTTGGCTTCAGATACGCAGTATTTT	CASSLASDTQYF
TRBV6-2/TRBV6-3	TRBD2	-	14	TRBJ2-5	TGTGCCAGCAGCTCCTGGACTAGCAGTGAGACCCAGTACTTC	CASSSWTSSETQYF
TRBV7-9	-	-	14	TRBJ1-2	TGTGCCAGCAGCGCGCAGGGGAACTACTATGGCTACACCTTC	CASSAQGNYYGYTF
TRBV24-1	TRBD1	many	15	TRBJ2-2	TGTGCCACCGCACCCGGGACAGGGGGTCCCGGGGAGCTGTTTTTT	CATAPGTGGPGELFF
TRBV20-1	-	many	16	TRBJ1-1	TGCAGTGCCCCTCCCGACAGTGTCCTTAAAGACACTGAAGCTTTCTTT	CSAPPDSVLKDTEAFF
TRBV28	TRBD1	many	16	TRBJ1-3	TGTGCCAGCAGTTTATGGGGAACAGGGGAAGGAAACACCATATATTTT	CASSLWGTGEGNTIYF
TRBV20-1	TRBD2	many	14	TRBJ2-3	TGCAGTGCTGTTACTAGCGGGGGGTCAGATACGCAGTATTTT	CSAVTSGGSDTQYF
TRBV7-3	TRBD1	many	14	TRBJ2-7	TGTGCCAGCAGTCCCGGACAGGGGGCAGACGAGCAGTACTTC	CASSPGQGADEQYF
TRBV11-1	TRBD2	many	16	TRBJ2-1	TGTGCCAGCAGCTCACCTCTAGCGGGGGCCATAAATGAGCAGTTCTTC	CASSSPLAGAINEQFF
TRBV29-1	-	many	13	TRBJ2-3	TGCAGCGTGCAGGACATAGACACAGATACGCAGTATTTT	CSVQDIDTDTQYF
TRBV4-3	-	many	18	TRBJ1-3	TGCGCCAGCAGCCAAGACGGAGATAGACAGGTCGCTGGAAACACCATATATTTT	CASSQDGDRQVAGNTIYF
TRBV5-1	-	many	14	TRBJ2-5	TGCGCCAGCAGCTTGGATCTCCCTCAAGAGACCCAGTACTTC	CASSLDLPQETQYF
TRBV4-3	TRBD1	many	14	TRBJ2-7	TGCGCCAGCAGCTTCTGGGACAGGTCCTACGAGCAGTACTTC	CASSFWDRSYEQYF
TRBV4-1	-	many	17	TRBJ2-2	TGCGCCAGCAGCCAAGACCCCTCGCGGAGGGTGGCCGGGGAGCTGTTTTTT	CASSQDPSRRVAGELFF
TRBV12-3/TRBV12-4	-	-	14	TRBJ1-5	TGTGCCAGCAGTACTCATTGGGGGAGTCAGCCCCAGCATTTT	CASSTHWGSQPQHF